The rows below give T cell receptor beta chains drawn from one sample of a study of T cell responses to AZD1222 COVID-19 vaccine. The assay was immunoSEQ multiplex PCR, and TCRdb's table has in-frame clones only and misses some. The repertoire holds approximately 170,000 clones, with 93% as singletons. Sequencing used peripheral blood, obtained on day 0 of AZD1222 vaccination. Receptor source: an adult in good health. CDR3s include the opening cysteine and the closing phenylalanine or tryptophan. A D gene is named only where the DNA matches it firmly. The size entry is marked missing in some rows and otherwise reads once, few, many or a size class.

d_gene,v_gene,abundance,j_gene,CDR3aa,CDR3nt
-,TRBV2,-,TRBJ1-6,CASIGGRREGLNSPLHF,TGTGCCAGCATAGGCGGGCGCAGGGAAGGATTAAATTCACCCCTCCACTTT
TRBD1,TRBV9,-,TRBJ1-2,CASSGQGFYGYTF,TGTGCCAGCAGCGGACAGGGTTTCTATGGCTACACCTTC
-,TRBV14,-,TRBJ2-3,CASSQDGGTLITDTQYF,TGTGCCAGCAGCCAAGACGGAGGGACCCTCATCACAGATACGCAGTATTTT
-,TRBV18,-,TRBJ1-5,CASSPQVVHRGQPQHF,TGTGCCAGCTCACCACAAGTCGTACATAGGGGACAGCCCCAGCATTTT
-,TRBV5-4,-,TRBJ2-6,CASSLIGYDVLTF,TGTGCCAGCAGCTTGATAGGGTACGACGTCCTGACTTTC
TRBD2,TRBV19,few,TRBJ2-1,CASSTHPLAGSYNEQFF,TGTGCCAGTAGTACCCACCCTCTAGCGGGCTCCTACAATGAGCAGTTCTTC
TRBD1,TRBV11-2,-,TRBJ2-7,CASSVDRVGYEQYF,TGTGCCAGCAGCGTCGACAGGGTGGGCTACGAGCAGTACTTC
-,TRBV11-2,-,TRBJ1-6,CASSPTSGAGSPLHF,TGTGCCAGCAGCCCCACCTCAGGAGCTGGATCACCCCTCCACTTT
-,TRBV30,-,TRBJ1-6,CAWSEYRANSPLHF,TGTGCCTGGAGTGAGTACAGAGCCAATTCACCCCTCCACTTT
-,TRBV7-9,-,TRBJ2-7,CASSLANEQYF,TGTGCCAGCAGCTTAGCGAACGAGCAGTACTTC
-,TRBV5-1,once,TRBJ2-3,CASSTGPGPSTDTQYF,TGCGCCAGCAGCACGGGTCCCGGCCCTAGCACAGATACGCAGTATTTT
TRBD1,TRBV7-7,few,TRBJ2-7,CASSPGQGYEQYF,TGTGCCAGCAGCCCGGGACAGGGCTACGAGCAGTACTTC
-,TRBV6-6,-,TRBJ2-1,CASSSAGERDEQFF,TGTGCCAGCAGTTCCGCCGGGGAGAGGGATGAGCAGTTCTTC
TRBD2,TRBV19,-,TRBJ2-7,CASSDTGTSLYEQYF,TGTGCCAGTAGTGATACCGGGACTAGCCTCTACGAGCAGTACTTC
TRBD1,TRBV5-8,-,TRBJ1-2,CASSLTGTASNYGYTF,TGTGCCAGCAGCTTAACCGGGACAGCGTCTAACTATGGCTACACCTTC
-,TRBV21-1,-,TRBJ2-5,CASLTGTGDRETQYF,TGTGCCAGCTTAACCGGGACAGGGGACCGGGAGACCCAGTACTTC
-,TRBV29-1,-,TRBJ2-7,CSVALFGYEQYF,TGCAGCGTTGCTCTTTTTGGCTACGAGCAGTACTTC
-,TRBV6-5,-,TRBJ1-1,CASSMLGNTEAFF,TGTGCCAGCAGTATGCTTGGGAACACTGAAGCTTTCTTT
-,TRBV6-6,-,TRBJ2-5,CASSYSSGAQYF,TGTGCCAGCAGTTACTCGAGTGGGGCCCAGTACTTC
TRBD1,TRBV5-1,-,TRBJ1-1,CASSDPTGGRGEAFF,TGCGCCAGCAGCGACCCCACAGGGGGCCGGGGTGAAGCTTTCTTT
-,TRBV29-1,-,TRBJ1-4,CSTRDSTEEKLFF,TGCAGCACCCGGGATTCCACGGAAGAAAAACTGTTTTTT
-,TRBV9,-,TRBJ1-2,CASSGIGRTYGYTF,TGTGCCAGCAGCGGTATTGGACGGACCTATGGCTACACCTTC
-,TRBV2,once,TRBJ1-1,CASRGSWGGSEAFF,TGTGCCAGCAGGGGGAGCTGGGGTGGTTCTGAAGCTTTCTTT
-,TRBV15,-,TRBJ1-1,CATSRGGGGEDTEAFF,TGTGCCACCAGCAGAGGAGGGGGGGGAGAAGACACTGAAGCTTTCTTT